Many counts were recorded for the clone carrying this T cell receptor (beta chain). Its antigen is unknown. The sample belongs to a study of response to subunit inactivated influenza vaccine. V gave up 2 bases and J gave up 6 bases; unmatched junction bases: 13. CDR3 length equals 16 residues. Germline V gives CDR1 DFQATT, CDR2 SNEGSKA (reference sequence). Study observations and caveats: Researchers suggested that each seasonal influenza vaccination recruits few new T cells.

One entry per CDR3 protein, called by TCRdb with MiXCR from the RT-PCR reads. The repertoire has hundreds of thousands of distinct CDR3 sequences, less than 15% of them found once; the top ten carry 6.5% to 8%. The TCR was taken from a man aged 50-59 years who received an inactivated influenza vaccine. The chain is built from TRBV20-1 and TRBJ1-5, with 7 bases identical to TRBD1. The material was PBMCs from blood, obtained around 14 days before vaccination. CDR3 sequence reads: CSARTTPDRDPQPQHF. The CDR3 DNA follows: TGCAGTGCTAGAACTACACCCGACAGGGACCCTCAGCCCCAGCATTTT.